Below, 13 T cell receptor beta chains from the same sample are listed, as sequenced in a study of radiotherapy plus CTLA-4 blockade in lung cancer (dated by TCRdb to 2017 to 2018). Library preparation employed the immunoSEQ multiplex PCR assay. As stored in TCRdb, this immuneACCESS dataset retains in-frame rearrangements with V and J assigned. A fraction of the clones does not appear; measured against another copy, unresolved V genes explain less than half of the discrepancy, and the remainder lacks a known reason. The sample includes about 87,000 clones, with around 86% observed a single time. The top ten constitute approximately 15% of the sample. Sequencing was performed on peripheral blood, taken from a patient treated with radiotherapy plus ipilimumab. The receptors shown here come from a human donor with non-small cell lung cancer that progressed on radiotherapy plus ipilimumab.

The chain employs TRBV11-2 and TRBJ2-1, with 9 bases identical to TRBD1. Germline V gene lookup returns CDR1 SGHAT and CDR2 FQNNGV. There are 15 residues in the CDR3. The ends lost 5 bases at V and 3 bases at J; junction bases unmatched: 5. Here the CDR3 reads CASSTGTGFYNEQFF. DNA of the CDR3: TGTGCCAGCAGCACCGGGACAGGGTTCTACAATGAGCAGTTCTTC.

This clone turned up a few times. V and J are TRBV7-2 and TRBJ2-1, with a possible D match to TRBD1 (6 bases). The ends were cut back, 5 bases at V and 2 bases at J, with 16 bases in the middle. The CDR3 contains 16 residues. Germline CDR1 is SGHTA and CDR2 is FQGNSA. CDR3 region: CASSPQGSTTYNEQFF. The CDR3 nucleotides read TGTGCCAGCAGCCCACAGGGCAGCACCACCTACAATGAGCAGTTCTTC.

The chain carries TRBV30 and TRBJ2-7; the D is unclear. V was clipped by 2 bases and J by 0 bases, with 2 bases between them. Germline lookup yields CDR1 GTSNPN and CDR2 SVGIG (reference sequence). The CDR3 is made up of 11 amino acids. CDR3 amino acids: CAWSISYEQYF. The CDR3, as DNA: TGTGCCTGGAGTATCTCCTACGAGCAGTACTTC.

The gene calls are TRBV25-1 and TRBJ2-1; D may be TRBD1 (5 bases). This CDR3 is built from 13 residues. V gave up 4 bases and J gave up 4 bases, with 8 bases separating them. The germline CDR1 and CDR2 sequences are MGHDK and SYGVNS. The CDR3 DNA reads as TGTGCCAGCAGTGCCCCAGGGTACAATGAGCAGTTCTTC. Translated, it gives CASSAPGYNEQFF.

The chain carries TRBV4-2 and TRBJ1-2; TRBD1 agrees at 9 bases. CDR3 length: 18 amino acids. Germline values: CDR1 LGHNA, CDR2 YNFKEQ. Trimming removed 3 bases from V and 8 bases from J; junction bases left unmatched: 19. DNA for the CDR3: TGTGCCAGCAGCCAGTCCGAATATTCCGGGACAGGGCTGCGGGGCTACACCTTC. This translates into CASSQSEYSGTGLRGYTF.

This CDR3 is CAWTIRVGRGSKQGTQYF. CDR3 nucleotide sequence: TGTGCCTGGACCATTAGGGTCGGCAGGGGCTCTAAGCAGGGGACCCAGTACTTC. The chain employs TRBV30 and TRBJ2-5; D may be TRBD1 (6 bases). V shed 4 bases and J shed 7 bases, with 31 bases lying between them. The CDR3 sequence is 18 residues long. From germline, CDR1 is GTSNPN and CDR2 SVGIG (reference sequence).

V usage is TRBV11-2 and J usage is TRBJ2-7, with no clear D. Germline lookup yields CDR1 SGHAT and CDR2 FQNNGV. Trimming stripped 4 bases from V and 5 bases from J, with 18 bases between. The CDR3 covers 15 residues. The CDR3 loop reads CASSSRLVPANEQYF. The CDR3 DNA reads TGTGCCAGCAGCTCCCGTTTGGTGCCTGCCAACGAGCAGTACTTC.

Note on this clone: Other DNA sequences in the sample encode the same CDR3. V usage is TRBV5-1 and J usage is TRBJ1-2; no firm D call. The V end lost 0 bases, the J end lost 2 bases, and 8 bases lay between the germline ends. CDR3 size: 14 residues. The germline CDR1 and CDR2 sequences are SGHRS and YFSETQ. CDR3 region: CASSLATSNYGYTF. For the CDR3, the DNA is TGCGCCAGCAGCTTGGCAACATCAAACTATGGCTACACCTTC.

V and J are TRBV29-1 and TRBJ2-6; maybe TRBD1 (6 bases). CDR1 and CDR2 (germline): SQVTM, ANQGSEA. With 3 bases removed from V and 2 bases from J, the gap between germline ends came to 14 bases. The CDR3 sequence is 16 residues long. The CDR3 protein is CSVEGSGETGANVLTF. The CDR3, as DNA: TGCAGCGTTGAGGGTTCAGGGGAAACTGGGGCCAACGTCCTGACTTTC.

The CDR3 coding sequence is TGTGCCAGCAGTCGCTCCGGGACAGGGTGGAATATTGGCAATCAGCCCCAGCATTTT. Translated, it gives CASSRSGTGWNIGNQPQHF. V gene TRBV2 combines with J gene TRBJ1-5, with TRBD1 matching 9 bases. J was trimmed by 2 bases and V by 5 bases; bases with no gene match: 16. The CDR3 has 19 amino acids. In germline, CDR1 is SNHLY, CDR2 FYNNEI.

The chain joins TRBV19 to TRBJ1-5; a weak D match, TRBD1 (5 bases). Trimming left V 3 bases short and J 8 bases short, with 11 bases between. Germline CDR1 is LNHDA and CDR2 is SQIVND (reference sequence). The CDR3 has 13 residues. The CDR3 is CASSMGVVEPQHF. DNA of the CDR3: TGTGCCAGTAGTATGGGGGTGGTGGAGCCCCAGCATTTT.

This chain links TRBV27 with TRBJ1-2, with 7 positions matching TRBD1. Germline values: CDR1 MNHEY, CDR2 SMNVEV (reference sequence). The junction had 24 bases not matched to a gene; V was cut back by 5 bases and J by 6 bases. There are 19 residues in the CDR3. Here the CDR3 DNA reads TGTGCCAGCAGTATAAGATGGGACAGCCTAGGGGGTACCGTACATGGCTACACCTTC. Its translation: CASSIRWDSLGGTVHGYTF.

The rearrangement links TRBV7-2 to TRBJ2-5, with 7 bases identical to TRBD2. There are 15 residues in the CDR3. The V and J ends lost 3 bases and 1 base, in that order; junction bases with no gene match: 5. The germline gives CDR1 SGHTA, CDR2 FQGNSA. The CDR3 nucleotides are TGTGCCAGCAGCTTTCAGAGCGGGATCCAAGAGACCCAGTACTTC. Its protein product is CASSFQSGIQETQYF.